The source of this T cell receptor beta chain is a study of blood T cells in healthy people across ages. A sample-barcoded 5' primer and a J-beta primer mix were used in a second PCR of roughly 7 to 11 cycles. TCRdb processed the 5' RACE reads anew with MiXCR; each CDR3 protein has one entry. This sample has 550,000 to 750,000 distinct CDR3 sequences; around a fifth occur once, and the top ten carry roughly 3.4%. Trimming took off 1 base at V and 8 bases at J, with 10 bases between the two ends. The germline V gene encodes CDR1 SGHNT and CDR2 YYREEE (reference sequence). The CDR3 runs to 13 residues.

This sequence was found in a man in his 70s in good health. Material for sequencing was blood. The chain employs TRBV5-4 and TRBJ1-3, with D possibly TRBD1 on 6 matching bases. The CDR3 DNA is TGTGCCAGCAGCTTGAAGGGGGAGGACACCATATATTTT. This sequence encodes CASSLKGEDTIYF.